This T cell receptor (beta chain) was retrieved from a study of metastatic and nonmetastatic thyroid tumors. Study as a whole: Repertoires were compared across blood and tumor or nodule tissue from malignant and benign thyroid patients. Notes on the study in general: Versus benign nodules, malignant thyroid tumors reportedly had significantly higher TCR beta diversity, in blood and tumor.

Per the authors' pipeline: The study took CDR3 differences across clinicopathological groups and made a distant-metastasis classifier for papillary thyroid cancer from them. MiXCR reprocessed the PCR reads for TCRdb. TCRdb's processing, not the study's, gives the V and J calls here. The sample has 25,000 to 35,000 clones, 20% to 25% seen once. Ahead of thyroid surgery, no patient had received treatment of any kind. This CDR3 region has 13 residues. V was pared by 5 bases and J by 7 bases, with 11 bases between. The germline V gene encodes CDR1 SGHTA and CDR2 FQGNSA. About this clone itself: Antigen unknown.

The J gene is TRBJ2-2, the V gene TRBV7-2, with unresolved D. The sequenced sample was blood. This clonotype was sampled from a female donor with papillary thyroid cancer or a benign thyroid nodule (not recorded which). Some clones in this sample may be carry-over from other donors' samples. The CDR3 sequence: CASSQDVGGELFF. The CDR3 nucleotides read TGTGCCAGCAGCCAAGATGTCGGCGGGGAGCTGTTTTTT.